This T cell receptor (beta chain) was identified during a study of blood T cell repertoires in COVID-19. Study information: T cells, B-cell-depleted T cells, or PBMCs supplied cDNA or gDNA.

Some clones are missing from TCRdb's copy, which holds only in-frame ones; the method was immunoSEQ multiplex PCR. The table has 110,000 or so clones, 85% to 90% seen once. Germline assignment: CDR1 SGHRS and CDR2 YFSETQ. The V segment lost 4 bases and the J segment 1 base; nucleotides outside the gene matches: 11. The CDR3 has 17 residues. The chain employs TRBV5-1 and TRBJ1-1; TRBD1 aligns across 9 bases. The clonotype comes from a human donor in a cohort sampled during active COVID-19. Sequenced input: peripheral blood. Written as DNA, the CDR3 is TGCGCCAGCAGCCCCTGGACAGGGGATGTGTCGAACACTGAAGCTTTCTTT. Amino acids: CASSPWTGDVSNTEAFF. Full variable domain (outside the CDR3, taken from reference TRBV5-1 and TRBJ1-1): KAGVTQTPRYLIKTRGQQVTLSCSPISGHRSVSWYQQTPGQGLQFLFEYFSETQRNKGNFPGRFSGRQFSNSRSEMNVSTLELGDSALYLCASSPWTGDVSNTEAFFGQGTRLTVV.